These 3 T cell receptor beta chains came from one sample sequenced in a study of human T cells and chemical hapten exposure. As to time point: patch test 1, 2 weeks after DPC sensitization. The sample's treatment: therapeutic diphenylcyclopropenone sensitization with weekly scalp DPC. TCRdb independently ran MiXCR on the RACE reads; one entry per CDR3 protein. The sample consists of 380,000 or so distinct CDR3 sequences, around 5% of them appearing once. The input for sequencing was whole blood, taken in connection with sensitization to the hapten diphenylcyclopropenone (DPC). Receptors were obtained from a woman in her forties or fifties with alopecia areata. Some clones in this sample may be carry-over from other donors' samples.

This clonotype has a handful of counts. The genes are TRBV28 and TRBJ2-1; D perhaps matches TRBD2 (6 bases). This CDR3 is built from 13 residues. V lost 2 bases and J lost 12, with 14 bases in between. Per the germline V gene, CDR1 is MDHEN and CDR2 is SYDVKM. DNA for the CDR3: TGTGCCAGCAGTTTACCCCAATACGGGGGGCAGTTCTTC. Translating it yields CASSLPQYGGQFF.

In its sample, this clonotype was seen a few times. This chain uses TRBV15 with TRBJ2-7; D is unclear. CDR3 length equals 13 residues. V shed 1 base and J shed 2 bases, with 6 bases lying between them. Germline CDR1 is LNHNV and CDR2 is YYDKDF (reference sequence). CDR3 coding DNA: TGTGCCACCAGCAGAGGAATAGCCTACGAGCAGTACTTC. Translation gives CATSRGIAYEQYF.

This clonotype was detected ten times or more. The chain has TRBV29-1 and TRBJ2-7, with 7 bases that match TRBD1. Per the germline V gene, CDR1 is SQVTM and CDR2 is ANQGSEA. Trimming removed 6 bases from V and 5 bases from J; junction bases left unmatched: 10. This CDR3 has 13 residues. The chain's CDR3 is CSVPRQGTNEQYF. The CDR3 coding sequence is TGCAGCGTCCCCCGACAGGGTACGAACGAGCAGTACTTC.